This T cell receptor (beta chain) was sequenced for a study of shared clonotypes between healthy human individuals. This table comes from immunoSEQ multiplex PCR, and its TCRdb copy is limited to in-frame clones, with some not included. The data contain nearly 2 million clones, about 95% of them singletons. V lost 5 bases and J lost 2; bases outside the gene matches: 5. The CDR3 consists of 15 residues. Germline V gene data show CDR1 as PRHDT and CDR2 as FYEKMQ (reference sequence). Positive CCR7 selection of CD45RO-negative cells yielded the naive CD8 cells, and terminally differentiated effector memory CD45RA+ cells were excluded.

This TCR came from a man between 18 and 35 years old in good health. The V gene is TRBV13, the J gene TRBJ2-3, with 9 bases lining up with TRBD2. The sample consisted of naive CD8+ T cells sorted from blood. CDR3 amino acids: CASSPRLADTDTQYF. The CDR3 region has the DNA TGTGCCAGCAGCCCCCGACTAGCGGACACAGATACGCAGTATTTT.